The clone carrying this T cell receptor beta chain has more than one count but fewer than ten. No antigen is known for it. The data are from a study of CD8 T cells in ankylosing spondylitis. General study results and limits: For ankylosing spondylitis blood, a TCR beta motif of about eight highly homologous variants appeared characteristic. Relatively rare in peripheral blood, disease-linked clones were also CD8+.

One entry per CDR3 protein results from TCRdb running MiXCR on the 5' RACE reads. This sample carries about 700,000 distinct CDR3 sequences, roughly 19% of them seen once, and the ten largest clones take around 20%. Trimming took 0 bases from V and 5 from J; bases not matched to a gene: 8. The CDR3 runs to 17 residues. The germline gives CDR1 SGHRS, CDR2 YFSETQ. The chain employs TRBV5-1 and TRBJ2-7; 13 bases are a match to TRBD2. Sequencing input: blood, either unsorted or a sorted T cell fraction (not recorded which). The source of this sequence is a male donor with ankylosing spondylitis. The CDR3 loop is CASSLGRTSGSTDEQYF. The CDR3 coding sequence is TGCGCCAGCAGCTTGGGAAGGACTAGCGGGAGCACTGACGAGCAGTACTTC.